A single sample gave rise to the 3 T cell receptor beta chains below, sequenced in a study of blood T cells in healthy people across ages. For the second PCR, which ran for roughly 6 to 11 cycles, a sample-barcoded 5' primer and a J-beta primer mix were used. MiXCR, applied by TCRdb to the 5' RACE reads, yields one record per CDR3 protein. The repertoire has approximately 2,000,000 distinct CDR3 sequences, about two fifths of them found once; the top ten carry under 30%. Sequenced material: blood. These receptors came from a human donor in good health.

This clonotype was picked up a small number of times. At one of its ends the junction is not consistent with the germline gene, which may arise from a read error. The CDR3 is CASGHLLGTEMNTEAFF. The CDR3 coding sequence is TGCGCCAGCGGCCATTTGTTAGGGACAGAAATGAACACTGAAGCTTTCTTT. The chain carries TRBV4-3 and TRBJ1-1; 7 nucleotides line up with TRBD1. CDR1 and CDR2 from the germline V gene are LGHNA and YSLEER. The CDR3 is 17 amino acids.

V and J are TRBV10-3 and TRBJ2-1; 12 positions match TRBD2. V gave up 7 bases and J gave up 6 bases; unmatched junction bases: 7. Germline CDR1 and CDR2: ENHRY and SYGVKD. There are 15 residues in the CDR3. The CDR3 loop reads CAIMASGGASNEQFF. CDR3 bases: TGTGCCATCATGGCTAGCGGGGGGGCTTCCAATGAGCAGTTCTTC.

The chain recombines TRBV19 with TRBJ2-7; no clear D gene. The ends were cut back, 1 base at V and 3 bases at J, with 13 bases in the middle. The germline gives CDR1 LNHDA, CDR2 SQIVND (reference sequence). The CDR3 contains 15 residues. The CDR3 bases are TGTGCCAGTAGTATAGTCGGGCAGAGCCGCTACGAGCAGTACTTC. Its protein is CASSIVGQSRYEQYF. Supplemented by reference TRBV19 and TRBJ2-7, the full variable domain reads DGGITQSPKYLFRKEGQNVTLSCEQNLNHDAMYWYRQDPGQGLRLIYYSQIVNDFQKGDIAEGYSVSREKKESFPLTVTSAQKNPTAFYLCASSIVGQSRYEQYFGPGTRLTVT.